Each of the 17 T cell receptor beta chains below was sequenced from the same sample in a study of metastatic and nonmetastatic thyroid tumors (dated by TCRdb to 2020 to 2021). None of the patients had been given any treatment before thyroid surgery. The library relied on PCR. Data came from an Illumina HiSeq 4000. TCRdb passed the public sequencing reads through fastp at Q25 and MiXCR, retaining productive beta sequences. The sample table contains 23,000 or so clones; only one count was recorded for 15% to 20% of them. Approximately 4.2% of the sample rests with the top ten. Sequenced material: blood. The receptors derive from a male donor with papillary thyroid cancer or a benign thyroid nodule (not recorded which). Some clones in this sample may be carry-over from other donors' samples.

A remark on this clone: A much larger clone is a single base away; this may be a read error. The J gene is TRBJ1-1, the V gene TRBV6-2 or TRBV6-3; 8 nucleotides align to TRBD1. The germline CDR1 and CDR2 sequences are MNHEY and SVGEGT. V shed 2 bases, J shed 1 base, and the junction held 6 bases outside the gene matches. This CDR3 region has 16 residues. The CDR3: CASSYGTGCRNTEAFF. Here the CDR3 DNA reads TGTGCCAGCAGTTACGGGACAGGTTGTAGGAACACTGAAGCTTTCTTT.

This rearrangement joins TRBV9 to TRBJ2-7; 14 positions match TRBD2. Germline V gene lookup returns CDR1 SGDLS and CDR2 YYNGEE. J gave up 4 bases and V 3 bases, and 12 bases lay outside the gene matches. This CDR3 spans 18 amino acids. In nucleotides, the CDR3 is TGTGCCAGCAGCGGGTCGACTAGCGGGAGGGCCATTGTGTACGAGCAGTACTTC. Protein product: CASSGSTSGRAIVYEQYF. Drawing the rest from reference TRBV9 and TRBJ2-7, the complete variable domain is DSGVTQTPKHLITATGQRVTLRCSPRSGDLSVYWYQQSLDQGLQFLIQYYNGEERAKGNILERFSAQQFPDLHSELNLSSLELGDSALYFCASSGSTSGRAIVYEQYFGPGTRLTVT.

This clone was detected many times. V gene TRBV16 combines with J gene TRBJ2-1; TRBD2 aligns across 8 bases. Germline loops: CDR1 KGHSY, CDR2 FQNENV. With 4 bases clipped from V and 0 bases from J, the junction kept 17 bases outside the gene matches. The CDR3 is 20 residues long. The CDR3 sequence: CASSPPPTRLALSSYNEQFF. As DNA, the CDR3 is TGTGCCAGCAGCCCCCCCCCCACGAGACTAGCGCTTAGCTCCTACAATGAGCAGTTCTTC.

This clone was recorded many times. The chain links TRBV11-2 to TRBJ2-7, with 8 bases lining up with TRBD2. The CDR3 loop spans 15 amino acids. V was pared by 1 base and J by 6 bases, with 8 bases of the junction left unmatched. The V gene's germline CDR1 is SGHAT and CDR2 FQNNGV. CDR3 nucleotide sequence: TGTGCCAGCAGCTTAGTAAGCGGGGGTAGGCGCGAGCAGTACTTC. Translating gives CASSLVSGGRREQYF.

The sample holds many counts of this clone. The gene calls are TRBV3-1 and TRBJ2-2, with 8 bases that match TRBD2. Germline V gene lookup returns CDR1 LGHDT and CDR2 YNNKEL (reference sequence). This CDR3 is built from 21 residues. V trimming: 0 bases; J trimming: 5 bases; junction bases outside the gene matches: 20. CDR3 amino acids: CASSQDVGQAGEFRGTGELFF. The CDR3 nucleotides are TGTGCCAGCAGCCAAGACGTAGGGCAAGCGGGAGAGTTTAGGGGAACCGGGGAGCTGTTTTTT. The variable domain in full, completed from reference TRBV3-1 and TRBJ2-2, reads DTAVSQTPKYLVTQMGNDKSIKCEQNLGHDTMYWYKQDSKKFLKIMFSYNNKELIINETVPNRFSPKSPDKAHLNLHINSLELGDSAVYFCASSQDVGQAGEFRGTGELFFGEGSRLTVL.

The chain is built from TRBV30 and TRBJ2-3, with 9 nucleotides matching TRBD2. CDR1 GTSNPN and CDR2 SVGIG come from the germline V gene (reference sequence). The CDR3 runs 14 residues. After removal of 5 bases from V and 2 bases from J, the junction contained 5 bases not matched to a gene. Here the CDR3 DNA reads TGTGCCTGGGGGCTAGCGGGACTCACAGATACGCAGTATTTT. Amino acid sequence: CAWGLAGLTDTQYF.

This clone was found a few times. Written as DNA, the CDR3 is TGTGCCTGGGGAGGGGGCTCTGGAAACACCATATATTTT. This translates into CAWGGGSGNTIYF. J is TRBJ1-3 and V is TRBV30; possible D gene TRBD1, 6 bases. The CDR3 consists of 13 residues. The V end was cut by 5 bases, the J end by 0 bases, with 8 bases between. The germline CDR1 and CDR2 sequences are GTSNPN and SVGIG (reference sequence).

This clone was detected ten times or more. V and J are TRBV11-3 and TRBJ2-7; D gene uncertain. Germline V CDR1 and CDR2: SGHNT, YENEEA. The CDR3 covers 12 residues. V was trimmed by 0 bases and J by 4 bases, leaving 4 bases between them. CDR3 amino acids: CASSLDRYEQYF. The DNA of the CDR3 is TGTGCCAGCAGCTTAGATCGTTACGAGCAGTACTTC.

This clone was counted at least ten times. A read error may explain this, as a much larger clone is one base away. The chain recombines TRBV30 with TRBJ1-3; no definite D call. Germline CDR1 GTSNPN, CDR2 SVGIG (reference sequence). The length of the CDR3 is 13 residues. DNA of the CDR3: TGTGCCTGGAAAGTGGTAGCTGGAAACACCACATATTTT. Amino acids: CAWKVVAGNTTYF.

There are many counts of this clone. The rearrangement links TRBV4-1 to TRBJ1-5; D unclear. The CDR3 spans 15 residues. The germline V and J ends were trimmed by 1 base and 4 bases, with 11 bases remaining between them. Germline-derived CDR1 and CDR2 are MGHRA and YSYEKL. The CDR3 coding sequence is TGCGCCAGCAGCCAAGGGGTGAAGTCGAATCAGCCCCAGCATTTT. Translating it yields CASSQGVKSNQPQHF.

This clone was observed a few times. This chain connects TRBV9 to TRBJ2-1; 7 positions agree with TRBD2. The trim removed 1 base at V and 10 bases at J, leaving 11 bases unmatched. The CDR3 contains 15 residues. CDR1 and CDR2 (germline): SGDLS, YYNGEE. For the CDR3, the DNA is TGTGCCAGCAGCGTAACGGGGGGAGCCGACCAGGAGCAGTTCTTC. Translated: CASSVTGGADQEQFF. Filled out from reference TRBV9 and TRBJ2-1, the complete variable domain reads DSGVTQTPKHLITATGQRVTLRCSPRSGDLSVYWYQQSLDQGLQFLIQYYNGEERAKGNILERFSAQQFPDLHSELNLSSLELGDSALYFCASSVTGGADQEQFFGPGTRLTVL.

This clone has ten or more counts. This chain connects TRBV4-1 to TRBJ2-2; no reliable D call. Germline V gene sequence: CDR1 MGHRA, CDR2 YSYEKL. V lost 0 bases to trimming and J lost 6 bases, with 2 bases between them. The CDR3 is 12 residues long. CDR3 region: CASSQDAGELFF. The CDR3 bases are TGCGCCAGCAGCCAAGACGCCGGGGAGCTGTTTTTT.

Details on this clone: One end of the junction varies from germline; a read error may be responsible. The chain employs TRBV20-1 and TRBJ2-2; 7 bases are shared with TRBD1. The germline gives CDR1 DFQATT, CDR2 SNEGSKA (reference sequence). The length of the CDR3 is 17 residues. The CDR3 DNA sequence: TGCAGTGCTCTAGGGGGCAGAACTAGAGCTCACACGGGGGAGCTGTTTTTT. It translates to CSALGGRTRAHTGELFF.

The gene calls are TRBV9 and TRBJ2-1; no definite D call. The V gene's germline CDR1 is SGDLS and CDR2 YYNGEE. CDR3 length equals 16 residues. The V gene lost 4 bases and the J gene lost 0 bases, with 14 bases spanning the gap. The CDR3 reads CASSLDPDISYNEQFF. CDR3 in DNA: TGTGCCAGCAGCCTAGATCCCGATATCTCCTACAATGAGCAGTTCTTC. The full variable domain, with the rest looked up from reference TRBV9 and TRBJ2-1, is DSGVTQTPKHLITATGQRVTLRCSPRSGDLSVYWYQQSLDQGLQFLIQYYNGEERAKGNILERFSAQQFPDLHSELNLSSLELGDSALYFCASSLDPDISYNEQFFGPGTRLTVL.

V is TRBV27 and J is TRBJ1-1; 8 bases map to TRBD1. V was pared by 5 bases and J by 1 base, with 9 bases of the junction left unmatched. The CDR3 sequence is 16 residues long. Germline V gene sequence: CDR1 MNHEY, CDR2 SMNVEV (reference sequence). The CDR3 here is CASSDQPGTGNTEAFF. The DNA for the CDR3 is TGTGCCAGCAGTGATCAGCCCGGGACAGGGAACACTGAAGCTTTCTTT.

This clone was counted only a few times. The chain couples TRBV6-1 to TRBJ2-7, with 15 bases fitting TRBD2. After removal of 8 bases from V and 4 bases from J, the junction contained 6 bases not matched to a gene. The CDR3 has 15 residues. Germline V gives CDR1 MNHNS, CDR2 SASEGT. The CDR3 DNA follows: TGTGCCAGCCCATTCGGACTAGCGGGAGGGTACGAGCAGTACTTC. This codes for CASPFGLAGGYEQYF.

This clone was observed at least ten times. This chain links TRBV30 with TRBJ2-7; TRBD1 aligns across 10 bases. Trimming took 2 bases from V and 5 from J; bases not matched to a gene: 6. Germline V gene lookup returns CDR1 GTSNPN and CDR2 SVGIG (reference sequence). The CDR3 runs to 14 residues. The CDR3: CAWSRDRGPNEQYF. For the CDR3, the DNA is TGTGCCTGGAGTCGGGACAGGGGTCCCAACGAGCAGTACTTC. Full variable domain (outside the CDR3, taken from reference TRBV30 and TRBJ2-7): SQTIHQWPATLVQPVGSPLSLECTVEGTSNPNLYWYRQAAGRGLQLLFYSVGIGQISSEVPQNLSASRPQDRQFILSSKKLLLSDSGFYLCAWSRDRGPNEQYFGPGTRLTVT.